The 5 T cell receptor beta chains presented below share a single source sample, sequenced in a study of beta chain features in type 1 diabetes. Broader study findings: Among all four CD4+ subsets, Type 1 diabetes patients had TCRB CDR3s that were moderately but significantly shorter.

These receptors lack a known antigen. The isolated RNA, all of it, was reverse transcribed, so expressed TCRB transcripts were what got sequenced. Method: immunoSEQ multiplex PCR; TCRdb's copy keeps in-frame clones and lacks some. The table has over 90,000 clones, about 26% seen once. What was sequenced was central memory CD4+ T cells from blood. The receptors stem from a woman aged 18-29 years with type 1 diabetes.

The table lists this clone with a few counts. This rearrangement joins TRBV5-6 to TRBJ1-3, with D perhaps matching TRBD1 (5 bases). The V and J ends lost 4 bases and 8 bases respectively, with 10 bases between them. The germline V gene encodes CDR1 SGHDT and CDR2 YYEEEE. The CDR3 totals 12 residues. The CDR3 region has the DNA TGTGCCAGCAGCCCAGGGTTGGACACCATATATTTT. Translating it yields CASSPGLDTIYF.

This clone appeared once. This chain joins TRBV25-1 and TRBJ1-2, with a possible D match to TRBD1 (6 bases). The CDR3 is 13 residues long. V lost 2 bases and J 6 bases, leaving 10 bases between the germline ends. Germline CDR1 and CDR2: MGHDK and SYGVNS. DNA for the CDR3: TGTGCCAGCAGTGAACAGGGGAGGGATGGCTACACCTTC. It encodes CASSEQGRDGYTF.

V is TRBV7-8 and J is TRBJ2-3; tentatively, D is TRBD1 (6 bases). V dropped 4 bases and J dropped 3 bases, with 11 bases sitting between them. Per the germline V gene, CDR1 is SGHVS and CDR2 is FQNEAQ. There are 14 residues in the CDR3. The CDR3 nucleotides are TGTGCCAGCAGCTCAGGGGATGGGACAGATACGCAGTATTTT. Translated: CASSSGDGTDTQYF.

About this clone itself: The same CDR3 is also encoded by other DNA sequences in this sample. V usage is TRBV19 and J usage is TRBJ2-3, with TRBD2 matching 7 bases. V shed 1 base, J shed 3 bases, and the junction held 7 bases outside the gene matches. Germline-derived CDR1 and CDR2 are LNHDA and SQIVND (reference sequence). The CDR3 length is 16 residues. The CDR3: CASSIGGGAGTDTQYF. For the CDR3, the DNA is TGTGCCAGTAGTATAGGGGGAGGGGCCGGGACAGATACGCAGTATTTT.

The chain employs TRBV5-1 and TRBJ1-3; possibly TRBD1 for D (5 bases). There are 15 residues in the CDR3. The germline V gene encodes CDR1 SGHRS and CDR2 YFSETQ. V was cut by 0 bases and J by 4 bases, with 11 bases left in between. DNA for the CDR3: TGCGCCAGCAGCTTGGCCGGGGGAGCCGGAAACACCATATATTTT. Its translation: CASSLAGGAGNTIYF. Together with reference TRBV5-1 and TRBJ1-3, the CDR3 gives the full variable domain: KAGVTQTPRYLIKTRGQQVTLSCSPISGHRSVSWYQQTPGQGLQFLFEYFSETQRNKGNFPGRFSGRQFSNSRSEMNVSTLELGDSALYLCASSLAGGAGNTIYFGEGSWLTVV.